Sequencing of this TCR beta chain was carried out in a study of blood T cell repertoires in COVID-19. Using immunoSEQ multiplex PCR, the repertoire was profiled, and TCRdb retains in-frame clones only, with some absent. The sample shows roughly 150,000 clones, approximately 91% of them seen only once. This clonotype was obtained from a man between 18 and 29 years old with acute or convalescent COVID-19. Input material: peripheral blood.

CDR3 sequence: CASSVGTGSYEQYF. DNA of the CDR3: TGCGCCAGCAGTGTGGGGACAGGGTCGTACGAGCAGTACTTC. V is TRBV5-1 and J is TRBJ2-7; the match to TRBD1 covers 9 bases. Trimming cost V 5 bases and J 4 bases; bases outside gene matches: 7. Germline V gene data show CDR1 as SGHRS and CDR2 as YFSETQ. The CDR3 runs 14 residues.